This T cell receptor (beta chain) was sequenced during a study of T-cell memory formation after mild COVID-19. TCRdb reanalysed the 5' RACE reads using MiXCR and keeps one entry per CDR3 protein. The data hold approximately 230,000 distinct CDR3 sequences, with about 17% observed a single time. Trimming took 3 bases from V and 5 from J, leaving 14 bases between them. The germline CDR1 and CDR2 sequences are SGHTA and FQGNSA. The CDR3 spans 14 residues. Turning to this clonotype: Its antigen remains unidentified.

Notes on the study in general: Day 37-peaking second-wave clones had unconfirmed SARS-CoV-2 specificity. For contracting clones, CD4+ ones sat mainly in CM and EM, CD8+ in EMRA.

Specimen: PBMCs or a T cell subset sorted from them (not recorded which). This clonotype was sampled from a man aged 18 to 29 who had mild COVID-19 (a few samples of this study predate the infection). Cell type and time point are not known. The rearrangement joins TRBV7-2 to TRBJ2-7; a possible D gene is TRBD1 (6 bases). CDR3 loop: CASSFRRGLDEQYF. CDR3 DNA sequence: TGTGCCAGCAGCTTCCGCAGGGGATTAGACGAGCAGTACTTC.